A single sample gave rise to the 30 T cell receptor beta chains below, sequenced in a study of monozygotic twins with inflammatory bowel disease. TCRdb re-called the 5' RACE reads and catalogs CDR3 proteins one per entry, DNA excluded. The sample's table shows approximately 380,000 distinct CDR3 sequences. Sequenced material: blood. These receptors originate from a human donor with ulcerative colitis or Crohn's disease, or a healthy co-twin of an affected twin (not recorded which).

The rearrangement uses TRBV7-2 and TRBJ2-2; TCRdb gives TRBD2 as the D gene, but with no DNA this cannot be confirmed. CDR1 SGHTA and CDR2 FQGNSA come from the germline V gene. The CDR3 sequence is 16 residues long. CDR3 sequence: CASSRSPGRDTGELFF. Complete variable domain (other parts from reference TRBV7-2 and TRBJ2-2): GAGVSQSPSNKVTEKGKDVELRCDPISGHTALYWYRQSLGQGLEFLIYFQGNSAPDKSGLPSDRFSAERTGGSVSTLTIQRTQQEDSAVYLCASSRSPGRDTGELFFGEGSRLTVL.

The rearrangement joins TRBV30 to TRBJ2-3. The CDR3 is made up of 12 amino acids. The germline CDR1 and CDR2 sequences are GTSNPN and SVGIG (reference sequence). The CDR3: CAWSPSTDTQYF.

The V call is TRBV20-1, the J call TRBJ1-2; there is no DNA to check the TCRdb D call of TRBD1. Germline lookup yields CDR1 DFQATT and CDR2 SNEGSKA (reference sequence). The CDR3 contains 14 residues. The CDR3 loop is CTLFQGALRNGYTF.

The chain is built from TRBV21-1 and TRBJ2-2; without DNA, the TCRdb call of TRBD2 cannot be checked. TRBV21-1 is designated a pseudogene. This CDR3 region has 17 residues. The CDR3: CASSKDSGGAPVRELFF.

V gene TRBV6-5 combines with J gene TRBJ1-2. The CDR3 length is 15 residues. In germline, CDR1 is MNHEY, CDR2 SVGAGI. This CDR3 is CASSYERVPVDGYTF.

The V and J genes are TRBV19 and TRBJ2-1; without DNA, the TCRdb call of TRBD1 cannot be checked. In germline, CDR1 is LNHDA, CDR2 SQIVND (reference sequence). The CDR3 is made up of 14 amino acids. The CDR3 is CATKWWQGNDEQFF. Complete variable domain (other parts from reference TRBV19 and TRBJ2-1): DGGITQSPKYLFRKEGQNVTLSCEQNLNHDAMYWYRQDPGQGLRLIYYSQIVNDFQKGDIAEGYSVSREKKESFPLTVTSAQKNPTAFYLCATKWWQGNDEQFFGPGTRLTVL.

The rearrangement links TRBV5-1 to TRBJ1-1. CDR3 size: 13 residues. Germline CDR1 and CDR2: SGHRS and YFSETQ. The CDR3 loop reads CASRSRMETEAFF.

V and J are TRBV6-2 or TRBV6-3 and TRBJ1-1; TCRdb's assignment of TRBD1 cannot be checked, as there is no DNA. Germline V lookup: CDR1 MNHEY, CDR2 SVGEGT. CDR3 length: 15 amino acids. The CDR3 reads CASSPRGQGATEAFF.

This chain links TRBV12-3 or TRBV12-4 with TRBJ2-7; the TRBD1 assignment by TCRdb is unverifiable without DNA. The CDR3 has 15 residues. This CDR3 is CASSGDRDSSYEQYF.

This chain connects TRBV9 to TRBJ2-3; there is no DNA to check the TCRdb D call of TRBD1. Germline loops: CDR1 SGDLS, CDR2 YYNGEE. The CDR3 sequence is 16 residues long. The chain's CDR3 is CASSPRAQEKTDTQYF.

The chain links TRBV5-1 to TRBJ1-1; TCRdb's D gene call, TRBD1, goes unchecked for lack of DNA. Germline V gene data show CDR1 as SGHRS and CDR2 as YFSETQ. The CDR3 sequence is 18 residues long. The CDR3 protein is CASSPDVGGGKLTTEAFF.

The V and J genes are TRBV20-1 and TRBJ2-1; TCRdb picks TRBD1, but there is no DNA to check that call. CDR1 and CDR2 from the germline V gene are DFQATT and SNEGSKA (reference sequence). The CDR3 spans 17 residues. CDR3 loop: CSARDPSGGEDTNEQFF.

V usage is TRBV11-2 and J usage is TRBJ2-3; TCRdb gives TRBD1 as the D gene, but with no DNA this cannot be confirmed. CDR1 and CDR2 from the germline V gene are SGHAT and FQNNGV. The CDR3 runs to 17 residues. The CDR3 loop reads CASSLDLPGQVGDTQYF.

The rearrangement uses TRBV4-1 and TRBJ2-3; TCRdb's D call of TRBD2 is untestable without DNA. This CDR3 is built from 16 residues. CDR1 is MGHRA and CDR2 is YSYEKL in the germline V gene. CDR3: CASSQGKLAHTDTQYF.

This chain connects TRBV7-8 to TRBJ1-2; TCRdb picks TRBD1, but there is no DNA to check that call. Germline assignment: CDR1 SGHVS and CDR2 FQNEAQ. The CDR3 length is 14 residues. The CDR3 sequence: CASSPDSWNYGYTF. Full variable domain (rest looked up from reference TRBV7-8 and TRBJ1-2): GAGVSQSPRYKVAKRGQDVALRCDPISGHVSLFWYQQALGQGPEFLTYFQNEAQLDKSGLPSDRFFAERPEGSVSTLKIQRTQQEDSAVYLCASSPDSWNYGYTFGSGTRLTVV.

The V and J genes are TRBV19 and TRBJ1-1. Germline CDR1 and CDR2: LNHDA and SQIVND (reference sequence). This CDR3 is built from 15 residues. The CDR3 reads CASRHHQDPNTEAFF.

The J gene is TRBJ1-2, the V gene TRBV12-3 or TRBV12-4. This CDR3 spans 12 amino acids. CDR3 protein: CASSHLKFGYTF.

V and J are TRBV7-6 and TRBJ2-2; as DNA is missing, the TRBD2 call by TCRdb cannot be tested. The CDR3 has 15 amino acids. The germline V gene has CDR1 SGHVS and CDR2 FNYEAQ. The CDR3 is CASSSPAGEAGELFF.

This chain links TRBV6-2 or TRBV6-3 with TRBJ2-1; with no DNA, the TCRdb D assignment of TRBD1 cannot be verified. Germline V gene lookup returns CDR1 MNHEY and CDR2 SVGEGT. The CDR3 runs 13 residues. CDR3 loop: CASNQGSYNEQFF.

The V and J genes are TRBV7-9 and TRBJ1-2; as DNA is missing, the TRBD1 call by TCRdb cannot be tested. Germline assignment: CDR1 SEHNR and CDR2 FQNEAQ (reference sequence). There are 14 residues in the CDR3. The CDR3 loop is CASSLVRGEDGYTF.

This chain links TRBV11-1 with TRBJ2-5; TCRdb selects TRBD2, and the lack of DNA leaves this call unchecked. CDR3 length: 19 amino acids. Germline CDR1 is SGHAT and CDR2 is FQDESV (reference sequence). The CDR3 reads CASSSIGGNAVRYQETQYF.

The V and J genes are TRBV7-8 and TRBJ2-7; TCRdb names TRBD1, which stays unverified in the absence of DNA. This CDR3 has 15 residues. Per the germline V gene, CDR1 is SGHVS and CDR2 is FQNEAQ. The CDR3 here is CASSQGPGGSYEQYF.

The rearrangement links TRBV4-3 to TRBJ2-3; as DNA is missing, the TRBD2 call by TCRdb cannot be tested. Germline V gene sequence: CDR1 LGHNA, CDR2 YSLEER. The CDR3 consists of 15 residues. The CDR3 reads CASSQTSGEGDTQYF.

This chain joins TRBV19 and TRBJ1-5; the D gene TCRdb calls, TRBD1, cannot be checked with no DNA. The germline V gene has CDR1 LNHDA and CDR2 SQIVND (reference sequence). The CDR3 runs to 13 residues. The CDR3 loop reads CASSIPGLPPQHF. Full variable domain (remainder filled in from reference TRBV19 and TRBJ1-5): DGGITQSPKYLFRKEGQNVTLSCEQNLNHDAMYWYRQDPGQGLRLIYYSQIVNDFQKGDIAEGYSVSREKKESFPLTVTSAQKNPTAFYLCASSIPGLPPQHFGDGTRLSIL.

The V call is TRBV7-2, the J call TRBJ2-1; the TCRdb D gene call, TRBD1, has no DNA to confirm it. This CDR3 comprises 16 residues. Germline V gene lookup returns CDR1 SGHTA and CDR2 FQGNSA. This CDR3 reads CASSSRDSRSYNEQFF.

CDR3: CASRRQGDYGYTF. This chain links TRBV28 with TRBJ1-2; TCRdb picks TRBD1, but there is no DNA to check that call. CDR1 is MDHEN, CDR2 SYDVKM, per germline. This CDR3 is built from 13 residues.

This rearrangement joins TRBV6-1 to TRBJ1-2; TCRdb picks TRBD1, but there is no DNA to check that call. CDR1 is MNHNS and CDR2 is SASEGT in the germline V gene. This CDR3 contains 18 residues. The CDR3 region is CASTPRGGTGWWRSGYTF.

The CDR3 sequence is CASRSTGGRNQPQHF. V gene TRBV6-1 combines with J gene TRBJ1-5; checking the TCRdb D call of TRBD1 is not possible without DNA. Germline CDR1 and CDR2: MNHNS and SASEGT. The CDR3 sequence is 15 residues long.

The chain combines TRBV7-8 with TRBJ2-1; TCRdb reports TRBD1, a call that lacks DNA to check it against. Germline V gene lookup returns CDR1 SGHVS and CDR2 FQNEAQ. CDR3 length: 15 residues. CDR3 sequence reads: CASSLDRGGYNEQFF.

This chain connects TRBV9 to TRBJ2-3. CDR1 and CDR2 (germline): SGDLS, YYNGEE. CDR3 size: 13 residues. The CDR3 protein is CASSVNHGGTQYF.